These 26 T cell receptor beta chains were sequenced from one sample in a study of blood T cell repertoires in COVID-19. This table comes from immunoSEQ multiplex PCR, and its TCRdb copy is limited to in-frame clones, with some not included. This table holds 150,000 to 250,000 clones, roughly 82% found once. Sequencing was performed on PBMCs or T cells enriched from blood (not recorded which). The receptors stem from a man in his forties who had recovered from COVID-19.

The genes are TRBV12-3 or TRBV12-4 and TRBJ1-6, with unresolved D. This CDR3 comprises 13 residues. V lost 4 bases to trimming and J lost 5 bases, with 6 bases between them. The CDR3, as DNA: TGTGCCAGCAGTTCACACAATAATTCACCCCTCCACTTT. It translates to CASSSHNNSPLHF.

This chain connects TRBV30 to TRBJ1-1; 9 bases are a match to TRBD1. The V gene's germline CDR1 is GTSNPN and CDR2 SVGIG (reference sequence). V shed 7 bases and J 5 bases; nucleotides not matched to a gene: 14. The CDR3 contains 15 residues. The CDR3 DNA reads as TGTGCCTATCACCGGGACAGGGCTTCCGGGACTGAAGCTTTCTTT. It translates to CAYHRDRASGTEAFF.

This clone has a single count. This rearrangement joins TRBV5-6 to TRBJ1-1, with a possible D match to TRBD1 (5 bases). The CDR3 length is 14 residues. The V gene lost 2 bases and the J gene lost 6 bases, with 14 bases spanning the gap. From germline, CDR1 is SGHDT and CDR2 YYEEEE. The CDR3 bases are TGTGCCAGCAGCTTCTGGGGGGTTAGTTCTGAAGCTTTCTTT. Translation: CASSFWGVSSEAFF.

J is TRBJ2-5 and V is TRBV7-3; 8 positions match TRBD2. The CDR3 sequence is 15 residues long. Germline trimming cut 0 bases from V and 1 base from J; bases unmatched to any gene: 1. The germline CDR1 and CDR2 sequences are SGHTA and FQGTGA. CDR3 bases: TGTGCCAGCAGCTTAACGCGGGGGGCCCAAGAGACCCAGTACTTC. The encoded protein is CASSLTRGAQETQYF.

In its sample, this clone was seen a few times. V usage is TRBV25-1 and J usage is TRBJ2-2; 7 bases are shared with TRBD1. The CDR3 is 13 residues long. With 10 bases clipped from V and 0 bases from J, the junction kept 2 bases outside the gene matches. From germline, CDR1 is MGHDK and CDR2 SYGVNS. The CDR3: CATRGPNTGELFF. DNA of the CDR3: TGTGCCACGAGGGGGCCGAACACCGGGGAGCTGTTTTTT.

The CDR3 DNA sequence: TGTGCCAGCAGCGTCTACGACCAGGGGAACACTGAAGCTTTCTTT. As protein: CASSVYDQGNTEAFF. This chain uses TRBV9 with TRBJ1-1; possible D gene TRBD1, 5 bases. The CDR3 loop spans 15 amino acids. Deletions cut 2 bases from V and 1 base from J, with 12 bases between. Germline CDR1 SGDLS, CDR2 YYNGEE.

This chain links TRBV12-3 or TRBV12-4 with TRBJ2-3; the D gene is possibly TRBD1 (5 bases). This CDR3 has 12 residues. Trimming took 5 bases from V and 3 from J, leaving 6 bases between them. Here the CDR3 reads CASSTGTDTQYF. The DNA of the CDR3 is TGTGCCAGCAGTACAGGTACAGATACGCAGTATTTT.

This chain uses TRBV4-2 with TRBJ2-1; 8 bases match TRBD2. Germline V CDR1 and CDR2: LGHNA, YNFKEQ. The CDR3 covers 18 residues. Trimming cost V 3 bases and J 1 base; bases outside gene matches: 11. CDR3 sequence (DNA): TGTGCCAGCAGCCAGACGTCAGCGGGAGTTTCGTCCTACAATGAGCAGTTCTTC. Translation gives CASSQTSAGVSSYNEQFF.

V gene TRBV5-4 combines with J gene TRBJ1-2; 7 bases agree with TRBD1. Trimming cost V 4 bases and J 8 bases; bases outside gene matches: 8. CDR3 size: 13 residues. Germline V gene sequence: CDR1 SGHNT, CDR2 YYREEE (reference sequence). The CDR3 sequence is CASSRQGERGYTF. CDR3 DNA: TGTGCCAGCAGCCGGCAGGGGGAGCGCGGCTACACCTTC. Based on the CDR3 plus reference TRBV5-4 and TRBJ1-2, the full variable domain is ETGVTQSPTHLIKTRGQQVTLRCSSQSGHNTVSWYQQALGQGPQFIFQYYREEENGRGNFPPRFSGLQFPNYSSELNVNALELDDSALYLCASSRQGERGYTFGSGTRLTVV.

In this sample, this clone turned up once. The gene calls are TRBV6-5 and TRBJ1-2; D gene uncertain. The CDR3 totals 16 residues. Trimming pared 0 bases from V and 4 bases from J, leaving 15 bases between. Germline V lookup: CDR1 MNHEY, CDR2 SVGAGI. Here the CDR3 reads CASSYSISAAAYGYTF. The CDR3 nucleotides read TGTGCCAGCAGTTACTCGATTTCAGCGGCGGCCTATGGCTACACCTTC.

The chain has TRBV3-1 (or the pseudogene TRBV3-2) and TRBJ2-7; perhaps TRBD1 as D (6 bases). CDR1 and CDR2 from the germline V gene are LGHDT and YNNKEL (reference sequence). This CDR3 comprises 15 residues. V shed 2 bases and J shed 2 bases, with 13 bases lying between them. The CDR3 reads CASSQTGQFTYEQYF. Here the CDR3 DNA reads TGTGCCAGCAGCCAAACTGGACAGTTTACCTACGAGCAGTACTTC.

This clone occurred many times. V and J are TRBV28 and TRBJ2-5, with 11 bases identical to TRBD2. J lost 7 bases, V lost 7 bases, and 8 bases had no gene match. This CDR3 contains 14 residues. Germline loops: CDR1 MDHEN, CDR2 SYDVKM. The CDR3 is CASMLAGGRGTQYF. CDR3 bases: TGTGCCAGCATGCTAGCGGGAGGTAGGGGGACCCAGTACTTC.

The CDR3 DNA follows: TGTGCCAGCCGATTCGACGGGGAAAAACTGTTTTTT. Translation gives CASRFDGEKLFF. The J gene is TRBJ1-4, the V gene TRBV13, with D hard to call. From germline, CDR1 is PRHDT and CDR2 FYEKMQ (reference sequence). V shed 8 bases and J shed 8 bases, with 12 bases lying between them. The CDR3 extends over 12 amino acids.

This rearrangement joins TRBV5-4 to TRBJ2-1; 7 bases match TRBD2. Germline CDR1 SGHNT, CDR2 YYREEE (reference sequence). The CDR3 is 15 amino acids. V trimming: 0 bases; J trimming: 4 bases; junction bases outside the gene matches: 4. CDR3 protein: CASSLGAGGYNEQFF. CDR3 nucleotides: TGTGCCAGCAGCTTGGGGGCCGGGGGGTACAATGAGCAGTTCTTC.

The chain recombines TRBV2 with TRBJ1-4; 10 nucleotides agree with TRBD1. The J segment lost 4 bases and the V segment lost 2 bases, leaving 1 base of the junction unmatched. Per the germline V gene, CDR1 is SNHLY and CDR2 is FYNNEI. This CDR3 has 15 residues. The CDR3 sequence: CASSEWTGGNEKLFF. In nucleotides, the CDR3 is TGTGCCAGCAGTGAATGGACAGGGGGTAATGAAAAACTGTTTTTT.

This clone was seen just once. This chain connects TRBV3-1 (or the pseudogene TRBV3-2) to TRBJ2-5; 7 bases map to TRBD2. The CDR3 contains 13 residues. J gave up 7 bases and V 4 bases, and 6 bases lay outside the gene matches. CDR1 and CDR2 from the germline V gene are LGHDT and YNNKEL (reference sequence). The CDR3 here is CASSRREEATQYF. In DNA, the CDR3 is TGTGCCAGCAGCCGCCGGGAGGAGGCGACCCAGTACTTC.

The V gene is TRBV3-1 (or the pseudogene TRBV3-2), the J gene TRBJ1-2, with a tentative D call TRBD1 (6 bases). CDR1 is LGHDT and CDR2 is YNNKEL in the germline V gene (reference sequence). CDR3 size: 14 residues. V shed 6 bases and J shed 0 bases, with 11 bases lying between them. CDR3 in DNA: TGTGCCAGCAGGAGTGAGGGGGCTAACTATGGCTACACCTTC. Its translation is CASRSEGANYGYTF.

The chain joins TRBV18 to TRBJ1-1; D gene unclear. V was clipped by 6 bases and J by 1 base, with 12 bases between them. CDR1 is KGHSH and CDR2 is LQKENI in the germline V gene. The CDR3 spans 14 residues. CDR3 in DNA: TGTGCCAGCTCGCCCGGGGTAAGGAACACTGAAGCTTTCTTT. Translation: CASSPGVRNTEAFF.

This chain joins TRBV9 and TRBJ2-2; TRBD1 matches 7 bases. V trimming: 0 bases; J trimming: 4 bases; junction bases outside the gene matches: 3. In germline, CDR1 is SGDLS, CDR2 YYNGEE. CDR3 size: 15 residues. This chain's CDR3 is CASSVASGGTGELFF. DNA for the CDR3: TGTGCCAGCAGCGTAGCTTCAGGGGGCACCGGGGAGCTGTTTTTT.

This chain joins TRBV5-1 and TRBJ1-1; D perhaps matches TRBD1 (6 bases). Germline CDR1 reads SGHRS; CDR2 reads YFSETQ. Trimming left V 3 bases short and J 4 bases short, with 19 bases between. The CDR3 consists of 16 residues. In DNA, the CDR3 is TGCGCCAGCAGCTGGGGGGGCCCAGGGTCGGGCACTGAAGCTTTCTTT. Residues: CASSWGGPGSGTEAFF.

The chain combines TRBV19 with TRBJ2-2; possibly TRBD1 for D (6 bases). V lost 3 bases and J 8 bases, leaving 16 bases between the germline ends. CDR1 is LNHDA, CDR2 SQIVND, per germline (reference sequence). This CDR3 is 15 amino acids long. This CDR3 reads CASSIWTALQGELFF. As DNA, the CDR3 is TGTGCCAGTAGTATTTGGACAGCCCTCCAAGGGGAGCTGTTTTTT.

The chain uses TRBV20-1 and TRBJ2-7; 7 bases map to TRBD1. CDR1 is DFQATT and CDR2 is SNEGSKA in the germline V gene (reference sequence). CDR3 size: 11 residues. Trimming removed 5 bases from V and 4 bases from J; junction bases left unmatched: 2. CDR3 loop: CSAGRGYEQYV. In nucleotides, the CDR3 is TGCAGTGCTGGCAGGGGGTACGAGCAGTACGTC.

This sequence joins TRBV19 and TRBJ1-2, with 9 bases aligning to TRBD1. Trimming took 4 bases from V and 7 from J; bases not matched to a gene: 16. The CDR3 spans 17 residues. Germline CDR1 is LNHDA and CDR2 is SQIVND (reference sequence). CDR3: CASSTGTGSWSGIGYTF. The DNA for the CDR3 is TGTGCCAGTAGTACCGGGACAGGGTCATGGAGTGGGATTGGCTACACCTTC.

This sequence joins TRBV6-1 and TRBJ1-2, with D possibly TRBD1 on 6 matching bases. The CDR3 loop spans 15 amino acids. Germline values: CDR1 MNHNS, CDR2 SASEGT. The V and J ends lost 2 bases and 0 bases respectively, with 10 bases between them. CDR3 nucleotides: TGTGCCAGCAGTGAACAGGGGCTCCCTAACTATGGCTACACCTTC. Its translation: CASSEQGLPNYGYTF.

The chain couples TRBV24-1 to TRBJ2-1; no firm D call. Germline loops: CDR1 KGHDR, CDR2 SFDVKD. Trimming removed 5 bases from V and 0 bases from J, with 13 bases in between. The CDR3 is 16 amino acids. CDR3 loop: CATSAHSYSSYNEQFF. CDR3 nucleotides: TGTGCCACCAGTGCCCATTCCTACAGCTCCTACAATGAGCAGTTCTTC.

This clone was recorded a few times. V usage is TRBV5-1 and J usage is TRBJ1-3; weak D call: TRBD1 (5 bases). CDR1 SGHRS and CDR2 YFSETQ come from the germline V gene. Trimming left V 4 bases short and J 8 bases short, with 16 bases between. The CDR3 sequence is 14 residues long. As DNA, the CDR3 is TGCGCCAGCAGCCTGGGACGGCTGCTAGACACCATATATTTT. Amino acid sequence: CASSLGRLLDTIYF.